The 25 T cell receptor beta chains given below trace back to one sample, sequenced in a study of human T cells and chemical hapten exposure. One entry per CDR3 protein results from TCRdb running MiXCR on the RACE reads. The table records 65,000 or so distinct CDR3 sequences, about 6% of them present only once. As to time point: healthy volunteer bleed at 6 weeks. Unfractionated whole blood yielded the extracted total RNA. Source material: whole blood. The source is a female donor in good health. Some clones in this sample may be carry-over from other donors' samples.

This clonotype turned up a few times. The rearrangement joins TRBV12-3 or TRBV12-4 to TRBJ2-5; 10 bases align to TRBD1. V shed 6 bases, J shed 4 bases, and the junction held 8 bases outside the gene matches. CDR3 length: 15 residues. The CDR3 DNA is TGTGCCAGCAGAAAAGACAGGGGGCTCGGAGAGACCCAGTACTTC. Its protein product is CASRKDRGLGETQYF.

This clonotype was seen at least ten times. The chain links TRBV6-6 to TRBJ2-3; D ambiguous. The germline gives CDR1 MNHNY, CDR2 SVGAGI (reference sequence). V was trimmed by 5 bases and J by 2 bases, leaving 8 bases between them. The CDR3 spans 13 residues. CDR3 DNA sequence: TGTGCCAGCAGTCCCTTCGCCACAGATACGCAGTATTTT. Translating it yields CASSPFATDTQYF.

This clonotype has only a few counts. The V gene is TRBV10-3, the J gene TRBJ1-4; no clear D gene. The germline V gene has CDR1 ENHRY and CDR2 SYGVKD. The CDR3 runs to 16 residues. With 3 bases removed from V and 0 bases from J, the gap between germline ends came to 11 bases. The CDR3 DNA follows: TGTGCCATCAGTGAATCGCGACTCGCAACTAATGAAAAACTGTTTTTT. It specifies CAISESRLATNEKLFF.

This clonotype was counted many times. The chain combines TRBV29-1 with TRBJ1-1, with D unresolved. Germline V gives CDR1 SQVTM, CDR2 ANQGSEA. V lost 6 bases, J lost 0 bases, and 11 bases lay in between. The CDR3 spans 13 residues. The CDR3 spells CSVATHMNTEAFF. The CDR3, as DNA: TGCAGCGTAGCGACACATATGAACACTGAAGCTTTCTTT.

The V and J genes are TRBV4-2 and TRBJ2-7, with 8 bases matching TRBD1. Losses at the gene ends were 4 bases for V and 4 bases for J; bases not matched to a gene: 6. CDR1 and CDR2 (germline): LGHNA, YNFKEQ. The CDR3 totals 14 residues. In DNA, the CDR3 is TGTGCCAGCAGCCCGACAGGGGAAGGGTACGAGCAGTACTTC. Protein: CASSPTGEGYEQYF.

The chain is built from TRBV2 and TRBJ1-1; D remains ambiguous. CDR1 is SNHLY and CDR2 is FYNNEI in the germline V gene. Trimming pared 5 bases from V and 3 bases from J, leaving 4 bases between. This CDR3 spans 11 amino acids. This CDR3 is CASSIHTEAFF. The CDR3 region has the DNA TGTGCCAGCAGTATCCACACTGAAGCTTTCTTT.

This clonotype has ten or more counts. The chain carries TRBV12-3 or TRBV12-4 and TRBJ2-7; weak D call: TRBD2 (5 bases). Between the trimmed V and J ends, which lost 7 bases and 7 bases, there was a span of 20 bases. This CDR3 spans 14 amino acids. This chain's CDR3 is CASTPEEFSGEQYF. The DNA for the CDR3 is TGTGCCAGCACCCCGGAGGAGTTTTCGGGTGAGCAGTACTTC.

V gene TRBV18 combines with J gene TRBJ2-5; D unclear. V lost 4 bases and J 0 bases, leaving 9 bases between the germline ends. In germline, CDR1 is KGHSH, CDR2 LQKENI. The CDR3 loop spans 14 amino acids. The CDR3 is CASSRSADQETQYF. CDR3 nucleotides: TGTGCCAGCTCACGGTCGGCGGACCAAGAGACCCAGTACTTC.

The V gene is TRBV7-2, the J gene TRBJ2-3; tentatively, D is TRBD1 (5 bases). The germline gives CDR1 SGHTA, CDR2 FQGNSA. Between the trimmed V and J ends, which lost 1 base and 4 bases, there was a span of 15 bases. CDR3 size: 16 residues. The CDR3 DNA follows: TGTGCCAGCAGCTTAGTCGGCAGGACATTTCCAGATACGCAGTATTTT. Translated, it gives CASSLVGRTFPDTQYF.

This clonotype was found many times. CDR3 DNA sequence: TGCAGTGCTAGAGAAACCGGGTTGTCGCGCGAGCAGTACTTC. Residues: CSARETGLSREQYF. J is TRBJ2-7 and V is TRBV20-1; D is ambiguous. Germline assignment: CDR1 DFQATT and CDR2 SNEGSKA (reference sequence). Between the trimmed V and J ends, which lost 0 bases and 6 bases, there was a span of 15 bases. CDR3 size: 14 residues.

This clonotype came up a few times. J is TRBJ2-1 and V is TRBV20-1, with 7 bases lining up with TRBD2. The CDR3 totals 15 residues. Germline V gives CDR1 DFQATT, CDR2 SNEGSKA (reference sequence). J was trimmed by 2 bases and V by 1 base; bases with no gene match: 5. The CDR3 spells CSARVAGEAYNEQFF. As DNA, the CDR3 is TGCAGTGCTAGAGTCGCGGGAGAGGCCTACAATGAGCAGTTCTTC.

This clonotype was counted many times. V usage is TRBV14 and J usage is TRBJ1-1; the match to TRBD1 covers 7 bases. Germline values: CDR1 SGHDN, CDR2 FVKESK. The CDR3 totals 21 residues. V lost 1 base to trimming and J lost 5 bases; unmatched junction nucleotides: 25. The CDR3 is CASSQGLFLQLTGFSRTEAFF. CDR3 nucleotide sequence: TGTGCCAGCAGCCAAGGTCTGTTCCTCCAACTGACAGGGTTCAGTAGGACTGAAGCTTTCTTT.

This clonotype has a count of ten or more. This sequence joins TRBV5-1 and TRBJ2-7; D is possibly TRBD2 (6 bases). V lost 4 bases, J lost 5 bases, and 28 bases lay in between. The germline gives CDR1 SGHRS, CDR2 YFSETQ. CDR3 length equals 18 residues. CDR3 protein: CASSTSPGLPGRIDEQYF. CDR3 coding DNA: TGCGCCAGCAGCACTAGCCCGGGACTTCCCGGGAGAATTGACGAGCAGTACTTC. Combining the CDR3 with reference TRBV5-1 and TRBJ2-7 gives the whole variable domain KAGVTQTPRYLIKTRGQQVTLSCSPISGHRSVSWYQQTPGQGLQFLFEYFSETQRNKGNFPGRFSGRQFSNSRSEMNVSTLELGDSALYLCASSTSPGLPGRIDEQYFGPGTRLTVT.

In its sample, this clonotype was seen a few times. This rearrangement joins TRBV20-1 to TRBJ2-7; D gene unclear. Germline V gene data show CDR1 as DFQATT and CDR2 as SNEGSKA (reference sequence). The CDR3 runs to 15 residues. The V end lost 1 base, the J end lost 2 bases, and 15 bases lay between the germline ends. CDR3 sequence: CSARVNPGPTYEQYF. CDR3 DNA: TGCAGTGCTAGAGTGAATCCTGGGCCAACCTACGAGCAGTACTTC.

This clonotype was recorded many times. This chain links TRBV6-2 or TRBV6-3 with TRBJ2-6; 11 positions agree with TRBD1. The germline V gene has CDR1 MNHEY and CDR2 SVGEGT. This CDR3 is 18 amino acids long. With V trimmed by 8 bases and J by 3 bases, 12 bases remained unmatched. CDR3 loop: CASGARGQGALGANVLTF. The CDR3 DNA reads TGTGCCAGCGGAGCGAGAGGACAGGGGGCGCTTGGGGCCAACGTCCTGACTTTC.

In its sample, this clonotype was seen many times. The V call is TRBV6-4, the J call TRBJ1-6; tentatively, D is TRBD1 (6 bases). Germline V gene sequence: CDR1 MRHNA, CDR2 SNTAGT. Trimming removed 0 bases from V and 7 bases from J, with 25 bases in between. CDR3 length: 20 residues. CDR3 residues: CASSDSIGGLYLPGNSPLHF. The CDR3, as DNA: TGTGCCAGCAGTGACTCGATAGGGGGGCTCTACCTTCCGGGGAATTCACCCCTCCACTTT.

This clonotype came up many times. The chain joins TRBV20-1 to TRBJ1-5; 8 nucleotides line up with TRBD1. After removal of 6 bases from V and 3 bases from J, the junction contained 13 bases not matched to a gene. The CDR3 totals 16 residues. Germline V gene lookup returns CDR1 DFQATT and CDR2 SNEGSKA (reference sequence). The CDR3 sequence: CSAPDRVQGSNQPQHF. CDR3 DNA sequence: TGCAGTGCGCCGGACAGGGTTCAGGGTTCCAATCAGCCCCAGCATTTT.

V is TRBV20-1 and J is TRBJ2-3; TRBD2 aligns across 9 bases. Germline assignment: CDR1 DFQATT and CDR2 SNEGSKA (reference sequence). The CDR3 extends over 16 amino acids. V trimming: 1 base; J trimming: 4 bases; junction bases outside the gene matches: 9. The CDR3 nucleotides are TGCAGTGCTAGAGGGTTTAGCGGGAGTAAGTCAGATACGCAGTATTTT. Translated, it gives CSARGFSGSKSDTQYF.

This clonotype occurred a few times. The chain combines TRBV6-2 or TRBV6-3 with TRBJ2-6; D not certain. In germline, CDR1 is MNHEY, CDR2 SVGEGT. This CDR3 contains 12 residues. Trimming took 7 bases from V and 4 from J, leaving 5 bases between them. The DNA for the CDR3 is TGTGCCAGCACCCGCGGGGCCAACGTCCTGACTTTC. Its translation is CASTRGANVLTF.

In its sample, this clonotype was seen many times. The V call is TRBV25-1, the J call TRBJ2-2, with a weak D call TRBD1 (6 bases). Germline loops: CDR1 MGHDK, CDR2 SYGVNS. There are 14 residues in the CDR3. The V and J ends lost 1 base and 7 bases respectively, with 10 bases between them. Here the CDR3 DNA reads TGTGCCAGCAGTGAATTCACAGGGATCGGGGAGCTGTTTTTT. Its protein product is CASSEFTGIGELFF.

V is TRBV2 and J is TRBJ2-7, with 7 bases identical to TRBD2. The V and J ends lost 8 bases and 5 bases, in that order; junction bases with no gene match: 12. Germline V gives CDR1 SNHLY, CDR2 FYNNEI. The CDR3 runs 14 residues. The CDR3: CASEAWREHDEQYF. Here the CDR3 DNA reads TGTGCCAGCGAGGCATGGCGGGAGCACGACGAGCAGTACTTC.

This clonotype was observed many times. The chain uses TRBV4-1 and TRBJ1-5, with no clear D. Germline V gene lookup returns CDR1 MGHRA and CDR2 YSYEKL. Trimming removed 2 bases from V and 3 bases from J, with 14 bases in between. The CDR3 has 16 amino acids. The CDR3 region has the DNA TGCGCCAGCAGCCAAAGTGAGTTTCGTTTCAATCAGCCCCAGCATTTT. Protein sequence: CASSQSEFRFNQPQHF.

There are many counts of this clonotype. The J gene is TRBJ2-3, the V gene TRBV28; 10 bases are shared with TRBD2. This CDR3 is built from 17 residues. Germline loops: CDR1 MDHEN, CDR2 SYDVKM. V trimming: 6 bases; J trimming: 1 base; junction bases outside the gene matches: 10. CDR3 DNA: TGTGCCAGCAGCCCCGAAACTGGACTAGCGGGCACAGATACGCAGTATTTT. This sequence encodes CASSPETGLAGTDTQYF.

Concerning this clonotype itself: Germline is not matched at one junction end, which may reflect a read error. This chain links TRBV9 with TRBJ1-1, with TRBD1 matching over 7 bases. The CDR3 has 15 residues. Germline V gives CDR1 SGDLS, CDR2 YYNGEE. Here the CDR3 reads CASSVGQASNTKAFF. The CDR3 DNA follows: TGTGCCAGCAGCGTCGGACAGGCTTCGAACACTAAAGCTTTCTTT.

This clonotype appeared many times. CDR3 coding DNA: TGTGCCAGCAGTTTTTCTAGGGGGGGAACTCAGCCCCAGCATTTT. It encodes CASSFSRGGTQPQHF. The chain employs TRBV27 and TRBJ1-5; D might be TRBD1 (6 bases). Germline values: CDR1 MNHEY, CDR2 SMNVEV (reference sequence). Trimming stripped 3 bases from V and 6 bases from J, with 15 bases between. The CDR3 has 15 amino acids.